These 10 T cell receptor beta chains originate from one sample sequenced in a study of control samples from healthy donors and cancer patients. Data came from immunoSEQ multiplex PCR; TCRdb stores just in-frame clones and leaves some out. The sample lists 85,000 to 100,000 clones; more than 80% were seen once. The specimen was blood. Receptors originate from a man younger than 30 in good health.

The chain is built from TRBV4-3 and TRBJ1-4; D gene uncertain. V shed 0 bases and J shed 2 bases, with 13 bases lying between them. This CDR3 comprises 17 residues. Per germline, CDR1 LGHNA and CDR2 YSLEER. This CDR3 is CASSQEALLETNEKLFF. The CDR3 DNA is TGCGCCAGCAGCCAAGAAGCCCTCTTGGAGACTAATGAAAAACTGTTTTTT.

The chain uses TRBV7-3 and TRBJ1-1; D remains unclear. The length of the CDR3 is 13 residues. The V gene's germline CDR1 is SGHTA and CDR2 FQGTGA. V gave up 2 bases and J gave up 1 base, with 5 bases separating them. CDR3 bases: TGTGCCAGCAGCTTATCCCAGAACACTGAAGCTTTCTTT. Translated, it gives CASSLSQNTEAFF.

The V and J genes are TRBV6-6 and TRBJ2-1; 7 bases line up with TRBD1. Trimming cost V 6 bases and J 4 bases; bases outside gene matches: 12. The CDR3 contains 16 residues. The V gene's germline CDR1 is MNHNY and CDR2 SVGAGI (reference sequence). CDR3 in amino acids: CASREISRDRYNEQFF. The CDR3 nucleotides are TGTGCCAGCAGGGAAATTTCCCGGGACAGATACAATGAGCAGTTCTTC.

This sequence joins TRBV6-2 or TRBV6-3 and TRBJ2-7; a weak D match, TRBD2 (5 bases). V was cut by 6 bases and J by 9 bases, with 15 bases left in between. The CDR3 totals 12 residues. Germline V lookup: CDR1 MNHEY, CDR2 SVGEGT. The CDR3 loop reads CASSPTGVLQYF. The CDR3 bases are TGTGCCAGCAGCCCCACCGGGGTGTTGCAGTACTTC.

CDR3 amino acids: CAISERGDDEQFF. Here the CDR3 DNA reads TGTGCCATCAGTGAGCGGGGTGACGATGAGCAGTTCTTC. The chain has TRBV10-3 and TRBJ2-1; D is possibly TRBD2 (5 bases). CDR1 is ENHRY and CDR2 is SYGVKD in the germline V gene. This CDR3 has 13 residues. V was shortened by 2 bases and J by 8 bases, with 10 bases between the two germline ends.

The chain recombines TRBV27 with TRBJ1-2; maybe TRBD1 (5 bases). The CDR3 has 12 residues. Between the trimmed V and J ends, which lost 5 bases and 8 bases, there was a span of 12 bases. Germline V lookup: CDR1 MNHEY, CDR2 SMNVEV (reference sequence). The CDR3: CASSHQGGGYTF. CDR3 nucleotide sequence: TGTGCCAGCAGTCACCAGGGAGGAGGCTACACCTTC.

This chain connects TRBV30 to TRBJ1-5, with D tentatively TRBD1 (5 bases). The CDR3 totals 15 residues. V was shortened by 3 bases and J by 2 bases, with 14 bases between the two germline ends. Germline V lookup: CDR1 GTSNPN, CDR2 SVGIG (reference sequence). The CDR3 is CAWRRSGGGNQPQHF. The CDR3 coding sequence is TGTGCCTGGAGGCGGAGCGGGGGAGGCAATCAGCCCCAGCATTTT.

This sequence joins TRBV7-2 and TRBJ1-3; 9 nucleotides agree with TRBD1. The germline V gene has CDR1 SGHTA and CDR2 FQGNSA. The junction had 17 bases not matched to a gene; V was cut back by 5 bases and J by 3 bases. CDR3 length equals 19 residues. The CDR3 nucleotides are TGTGCCAGCAGCACCCAAGTCCGGGACAGGGTAATTGGTGGAAACACCATATATTTT. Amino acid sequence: CASSTQVRDRVIGGNTIYF.

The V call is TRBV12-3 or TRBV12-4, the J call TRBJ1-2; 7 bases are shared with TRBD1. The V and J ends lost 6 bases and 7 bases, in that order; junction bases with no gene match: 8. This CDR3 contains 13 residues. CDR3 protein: CASSSSQGGGYTF. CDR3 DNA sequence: TGTGCCAGCAGCAGTAGCCAGGGGGGTGGCTACACCTTC.

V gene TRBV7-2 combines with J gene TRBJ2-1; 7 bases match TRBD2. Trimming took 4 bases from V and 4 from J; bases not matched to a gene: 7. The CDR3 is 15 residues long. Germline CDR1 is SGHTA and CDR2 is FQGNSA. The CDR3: CASSSGLVSYNEQFF. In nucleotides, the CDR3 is TGTGCCAGCAGCTCCGGACTAGTATCTTACAATGAGCAGTTCTTC.